This TCR beta chain was identified in a study of shared clonotypes between healthy human individuals. Study results and limitations: For naive CD4 cells, around 5% of clonotypes were shared across a handful of donors. In contrast to clonotypes shared by all four donors, non-shared clonotypes had lower generation probabilities.

Trimming cost V 0 bases and J 0 bases; bases outside gene matches: 5. CDR1 and CDR2 (germline): LNHNV, YYDKDF (reference sequence). This CDR3 is built from 16 residues. This clone was seen once. Its antigen is still unknown. In the authors' workflow: As immunoSEQ supplied junction-only sequences (without quality scores), filtering differed. Here immunoSEQ multiplex PCR was the method, and the copy in TCRdb shows in-frame clones only, minus some. Clone size and V and J calls were adopted from that table, with D and trimming inferred from the DNA. This sample has some 700,000 clones; 90% occur once, and the top ten carry 30% to 35%.

This receptor was obtained from a young man in good health. Some clones in this sample may be carry-over from other donors' samples. Sequences were obtained from memory CD8+ T cells from PBMCs. Subset meaning: CD45RO+ cells pooled with CCR7-negative TemRA cells. V and J are TRBV15 and TRBJ2-7; TRBD1 aligns across 7 bases. The CDR3 DNA is TGTGCCACCAGCAGAGAAAGGGGGCGTTTCTCCTACGAGCAGTACTTC. Protein sequence: CATSRERGRFSYEQYF. Combining the CDR3 with reference TRBV15 and TRBJ2-7 gives the whole variable domain DAMVIQNPRYQVTQFGKPVTLSCSQTLNHNVMYWYQQKSSQAPKLLFHYYDKDFNNEADTPDNFQSRRPNTSFCFLDIRSPGLGDTAMYLCATSRERGRFSYEQYFGPGTRLTVT.